Sequencing of this T cell receptor (beta chain) was carried out in a study of T cell responses to AZD1222 COVID-19 vaccine. Whole-study results and caveats: Repertoires were collected only later (after the peak T cell response had occurred). An increase in Spike-specific TCR breadth and depth was observed after two AZD1222 doses.

Profiling relied on immunoSEQ multiplex PCR, and the TCRdb table lists in-frame clones only, not all of them. This sample has about 110,000 clones, with about 90% found just once. Notes on this clone: Its antigen remains unknown.

Between the trimmed V and J ends, which lost 3 bases and 5 bases, there was a span of 20 bases. The CDR3 loop spans 17 amino acids. Germline CDR1 and CDR2: SGHRS and YFSETQ. This TCR was sampled from an adult in good health. This chain joins TRBV5-1 and TRBJ2-2; a weak D match, TRBD1 (5 bases). Sequenced material: peripheral blood, taken on day 0 of AZD1222 vaccination. The chain's CDR3 is CASSWGSSSPKTGELFF. In DNA form, the CDR3 reads TGCGCCAGCAGCTGGGGCAGCTCGAGTCCTAAAACCGGGGAGCTGTTTTTT.